The T cell receptor (beta chain) under discussion was sequenced for a study of OX40 agonist ivuxolimab in advanced cancers. Study information: Patient treatment consisted of intravenous ivuxolimab administration every 2 weeks at 0.01 to 10 mg/kg. Partial response was recorded in three patients: one hepatocellular carcinoma and two cutaneous melanoma cases.

Findings and caveats of the study: At 0.1 to 3.0 mg/kg, clonal expansion of CD4+ and CD8+ blood T cells had occurred by week 6.

Germline V gene data show CDR1 as SGHAT and CDR2 as FQNNGV. The V end lost 2 bases, the J end lost 7 bases, and 12 bases lay between the germline ends. The CDR3 has 13 amino acids. To note about this clone: The antigen is unknown.

The repertoire was sequenced with immunoSEQ multiplex PCR; TCRdb's copy has only in-frame clones and lacks some. Of about 62,000 clones listed, around 85% are singletons. This TCR derives from an adult with an advanced solid tumor such as melanoma, head and neck, liver or kidney cancer. The chain is built from TRBV11-2 and TRBJ2-7; D gene ambiguous. The source was CD4+ or CD8+ T cells sorted from blood, collected in a trial of the OX40 agonist ivuxolimab. CDR3 nucleotides: TGTGCCAGCAGCTTATCTACCTCGTCTGAGCAGTACTTC. This encodes CASSLSTSSEQYF.